This T cell receptor (beta chain) was sequenced during a study of Tregs in tolerant kidney transplant recipients. Clones were read by immunoSEQ multiplex PCR, and TCRdb kept only the in-frame ones, dropping some. The table has about 73,000 clones, more than 85% seen once. The V and J ends lost 5 bases and 8 bases respectively, with 11 bases between them. Germline assignment: CDR1 SGHTA and CDR2 FQGNSA. This CDR3 is 12 amino acids long. The clonotype was recovered from a human donor who received a combined kidney and bone marrow transplant. Sequencing used Tregs from blood, obtained before the transplant. The chain couples TRBV7-2 to TRBJ2-3; D might be TRBD2 (5 bases). The CDR3 DNA is TGTGCCAGCAGCCCCCGCAGCGGTACGCAGTATTTT. It encodes CASSPRSGTQYF.